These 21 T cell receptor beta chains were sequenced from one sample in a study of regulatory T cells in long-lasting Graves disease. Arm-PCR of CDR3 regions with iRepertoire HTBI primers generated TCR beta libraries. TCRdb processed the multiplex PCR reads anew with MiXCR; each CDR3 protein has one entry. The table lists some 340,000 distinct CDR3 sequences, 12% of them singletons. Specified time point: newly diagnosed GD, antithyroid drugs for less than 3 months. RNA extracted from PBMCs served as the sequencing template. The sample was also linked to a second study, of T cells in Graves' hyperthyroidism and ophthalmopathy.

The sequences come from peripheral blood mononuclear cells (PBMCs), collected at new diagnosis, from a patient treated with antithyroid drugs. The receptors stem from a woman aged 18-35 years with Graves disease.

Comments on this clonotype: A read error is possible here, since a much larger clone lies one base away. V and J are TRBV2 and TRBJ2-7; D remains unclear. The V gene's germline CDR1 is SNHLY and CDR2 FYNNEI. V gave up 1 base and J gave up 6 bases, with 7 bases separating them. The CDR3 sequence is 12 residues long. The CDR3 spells CASSEVKTEQYF. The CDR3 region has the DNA TGTGCCAGCAGTGAAGTTAAGACCGAGCAGTACTTC.

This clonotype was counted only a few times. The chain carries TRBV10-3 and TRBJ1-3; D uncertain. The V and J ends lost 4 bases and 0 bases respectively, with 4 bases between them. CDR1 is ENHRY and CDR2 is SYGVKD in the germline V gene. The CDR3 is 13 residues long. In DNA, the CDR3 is TGTGCCATCAGTGGAACCTCTGGAAACACCATATATTTT. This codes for CAISGTSGNTIYF.

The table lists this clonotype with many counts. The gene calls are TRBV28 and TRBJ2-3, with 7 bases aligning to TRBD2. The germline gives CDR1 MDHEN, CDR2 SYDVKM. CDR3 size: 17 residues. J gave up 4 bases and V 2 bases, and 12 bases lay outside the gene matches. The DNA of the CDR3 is TGTGCCAGCAGTTTACCGAGCAGCGGGATCTCCCCAGATACGCAGTATTTT. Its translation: CASSLPSSGISPDTQYF.

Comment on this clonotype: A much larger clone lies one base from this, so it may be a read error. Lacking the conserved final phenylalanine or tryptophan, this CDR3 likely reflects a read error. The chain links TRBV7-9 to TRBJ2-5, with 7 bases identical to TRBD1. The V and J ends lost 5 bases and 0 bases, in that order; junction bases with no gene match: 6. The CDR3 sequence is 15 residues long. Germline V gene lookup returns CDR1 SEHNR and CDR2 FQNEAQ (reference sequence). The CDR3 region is CASSLLGQNQETQYY. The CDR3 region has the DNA TGTGCCAGCAGCCTACTGGGACAGAACCAAGAGACCCAGTACTAC.

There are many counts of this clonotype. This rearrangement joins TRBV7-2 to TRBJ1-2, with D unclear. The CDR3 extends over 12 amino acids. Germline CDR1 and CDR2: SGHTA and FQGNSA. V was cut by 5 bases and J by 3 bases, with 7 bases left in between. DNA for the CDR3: TGTGCCAGCAGCAGGGATTACTATGGCTACACCTTC. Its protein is CASSRDYYGYTF.

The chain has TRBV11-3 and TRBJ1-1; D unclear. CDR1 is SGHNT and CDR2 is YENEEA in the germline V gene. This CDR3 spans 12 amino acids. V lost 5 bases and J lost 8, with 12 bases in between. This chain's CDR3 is CASSDGVAEAFF. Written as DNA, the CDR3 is TGTGCCAGCAGCGATGGTGTAGCAGAAGCTTTCTTT.

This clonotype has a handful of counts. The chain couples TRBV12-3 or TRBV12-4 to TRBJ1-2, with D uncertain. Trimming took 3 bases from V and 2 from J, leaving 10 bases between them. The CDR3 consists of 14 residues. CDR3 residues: CASSFPRENYGYTF. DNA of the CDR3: TGTGCCAGCAGTTTCCCGAGAGAGAACTATGGCTACACCTTC.

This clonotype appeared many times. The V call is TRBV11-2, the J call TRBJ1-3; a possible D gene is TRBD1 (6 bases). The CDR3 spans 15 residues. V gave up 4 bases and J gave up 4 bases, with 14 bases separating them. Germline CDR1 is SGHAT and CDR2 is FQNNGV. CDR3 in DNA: TGTGCCAGCAGCTCGGCAGGGGCTAAAGGAAACACCATATATTTT. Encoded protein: CASSSAGAKGNTIYF.

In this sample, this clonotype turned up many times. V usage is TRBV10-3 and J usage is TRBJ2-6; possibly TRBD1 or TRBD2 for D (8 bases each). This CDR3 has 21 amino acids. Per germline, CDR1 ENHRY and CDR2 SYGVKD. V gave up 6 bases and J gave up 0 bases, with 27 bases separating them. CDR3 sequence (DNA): TGTGCCATCAGGGAAGGTGGGACAGGCGGGGGGATCTTCTCTGGGGCCAACGTCCTGACTTTC. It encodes CAIREGGTGGGIFSGANVLTF.

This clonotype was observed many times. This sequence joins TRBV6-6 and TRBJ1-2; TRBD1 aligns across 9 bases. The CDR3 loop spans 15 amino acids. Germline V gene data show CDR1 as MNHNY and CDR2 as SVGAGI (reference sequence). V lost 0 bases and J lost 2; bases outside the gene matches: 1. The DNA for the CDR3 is TGTGCCAGCAGTTACTCGGACAGGGGAAACTATGGCTACACCTTC. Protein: CASSYSDRGNYGYTF.

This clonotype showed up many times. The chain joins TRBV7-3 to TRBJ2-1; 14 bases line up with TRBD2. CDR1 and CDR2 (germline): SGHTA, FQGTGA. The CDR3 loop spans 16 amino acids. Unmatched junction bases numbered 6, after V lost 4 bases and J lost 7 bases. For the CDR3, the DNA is TGTGCCAGCAGCTGGAGGACTAGCGGGAGGAAAAATGAGCAGTTCTTC. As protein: CASSWRTSGRKNEQFF.

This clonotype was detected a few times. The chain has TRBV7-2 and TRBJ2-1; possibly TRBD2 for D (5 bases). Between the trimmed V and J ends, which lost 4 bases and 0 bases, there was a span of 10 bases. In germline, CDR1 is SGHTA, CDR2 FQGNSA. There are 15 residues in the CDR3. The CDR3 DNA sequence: TGTGCCAGCAGCTCCGGTCGGGGCTCCTACAATGAGCAGTTCTTC. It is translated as CASSSGRGSYNEQFF.

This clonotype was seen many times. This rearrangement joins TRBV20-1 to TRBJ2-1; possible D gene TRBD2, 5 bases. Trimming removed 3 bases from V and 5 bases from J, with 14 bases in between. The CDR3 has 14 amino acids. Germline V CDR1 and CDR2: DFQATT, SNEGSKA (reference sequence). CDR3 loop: CSASGGGPNNEQFF. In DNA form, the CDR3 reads TGCAGTGCTAGTGGCGGCGGGCCTAACAATGAGCAGTTCTTC.

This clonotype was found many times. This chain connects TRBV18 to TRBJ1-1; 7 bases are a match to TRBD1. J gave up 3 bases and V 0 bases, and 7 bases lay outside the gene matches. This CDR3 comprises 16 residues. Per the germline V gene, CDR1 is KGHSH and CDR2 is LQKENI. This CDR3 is CASSPPRGGADTEAFF. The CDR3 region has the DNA TGTGCCAGCTCACCACCTCGAGGGGGCGCGGACACTGAAGCTTTCTTT.

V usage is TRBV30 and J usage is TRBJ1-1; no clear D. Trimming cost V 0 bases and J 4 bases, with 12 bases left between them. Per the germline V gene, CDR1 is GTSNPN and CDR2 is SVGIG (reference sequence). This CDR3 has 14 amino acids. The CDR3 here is CAWSVAGMSTEAFF. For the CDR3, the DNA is TGTGCCTGGAGTGTAGCTGGCATGAGCACTGAAGCTTTCTTT. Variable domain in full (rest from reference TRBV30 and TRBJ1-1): SQTIHQWPATLVQPVGSPLSLECTVEGTSNPNLYWYRQAAGRGLQLLFYSVGIGQISSEVPQNLSASRPQDRQFILSSKKLLLSDSGFYLCAWSVAGMSTEAFFGQGTRLTVV.

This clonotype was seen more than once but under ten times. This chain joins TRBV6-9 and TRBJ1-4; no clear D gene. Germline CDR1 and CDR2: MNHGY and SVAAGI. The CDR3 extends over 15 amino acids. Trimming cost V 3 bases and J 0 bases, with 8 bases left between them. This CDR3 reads CASSYFGATNEKLFF. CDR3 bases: TGTGCCAGCAGTTACTTCGGGGCAACTAATGAAAAACTGTTTTTT.

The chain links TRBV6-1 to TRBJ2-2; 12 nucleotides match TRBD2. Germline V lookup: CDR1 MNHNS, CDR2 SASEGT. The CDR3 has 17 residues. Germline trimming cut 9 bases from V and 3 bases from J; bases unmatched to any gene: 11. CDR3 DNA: TGTGCCAGTGAGGGGGCTAGCGGGAGGGCCGACACCGGGGAGCTGTTTTTT. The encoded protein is CASEGASGRADTGELFF.

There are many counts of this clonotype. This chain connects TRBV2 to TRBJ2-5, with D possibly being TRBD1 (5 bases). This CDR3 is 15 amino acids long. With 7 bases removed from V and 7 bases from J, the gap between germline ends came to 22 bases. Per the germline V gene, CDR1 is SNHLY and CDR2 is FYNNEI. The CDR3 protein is CASKVAGLSQGTQYF. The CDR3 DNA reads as TGTGCCAGCAAAGTGGCAGGCCTCTCCCAGGGGACCCAGTACTTC.

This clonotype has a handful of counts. CDR3 region: CSARDVLAATSYNEQFF. The CDR3, as DNA: TGCAGTGCTAGAGATGTATTAGCGGCTACTTCCTACAATGAGCAGTTCTTC. The chain couples TRBV20-1 to TRBJ2-1; D is perhaps TRBD2 (6 bases). The germline gives CDR1 DFQATT, CDR2 SNEGSKA (reference sequence). This CDR3 comprises 17 residues. V was clipped by 0 bases and J by 1 base, with 16 bases between them.

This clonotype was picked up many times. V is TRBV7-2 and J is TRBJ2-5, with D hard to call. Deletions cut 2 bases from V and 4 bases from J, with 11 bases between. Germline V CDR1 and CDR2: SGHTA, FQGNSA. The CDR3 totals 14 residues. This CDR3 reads CASSLKAIRETQYF. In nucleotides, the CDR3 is TGTGCCAGCAGCTTAAAGGCAATTCGAGAGACCCAGTACTTC.

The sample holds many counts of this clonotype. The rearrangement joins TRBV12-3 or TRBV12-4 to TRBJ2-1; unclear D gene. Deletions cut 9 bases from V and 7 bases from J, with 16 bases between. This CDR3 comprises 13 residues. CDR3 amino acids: CASRDSLGNEQFF. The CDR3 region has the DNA TGTGCCAGTCGAGACTCGCTGGGAAATGAGCAGTTCTTC.